This T cell receptor (beta chain) appears in the sequencing data of a study of cytomegalovirus exposure and HLA in healthy donors. In its sample, this clone was seen a few times. Researchers ran the PCR with 60 Vbeta and 13 Jbeta primers. TCRdb's table, derived via immunoSEQ multiplex PCR, lists solely in-frame clones and lacks some. Among under 150,000 clones listed, approximately 80% were seen once. The CDR3 runs to 14 residues. V was clipped by 4 bases and J by 1 base, with 11 bases between them. Germline-derived CDR1 and CDR2 are SGHRS and YFSETQ. V is TRBV5-1 and J is TRBJ1-1; the D gene is possibly TRBD1 (5 bases). Input material: PBMCs. This clonotype was obtained from a woman aged 40-49 years in good health and CMV-seropositive. CDR3 loop: CASSTQTGNTEAFF. The CDR3, as DNA: TGCGCCAGCAGCACTCAAACAGGGAACACTGAAGCTTTCTTT.